These T cell receptor beta chains were read from a single sample in a study of T cells in Graves' hyperthyroidism and ophthalmopathy. TCRdb re-called the multiplex PCR reads with MiXCR, one entry per CDR3 protein. The table has some 760,000 distinct CDR3 sequences, 14% seen once; the top ten hold more than 8.5%. The sample was blood. The receptors stem from a woman in her late teens or twenties with Graves' hyperthyroidism. CDR3s include the opening cysteine and the closing phenylalanine or tryptophan. The D gene is left open where the match is weak. Clone size appears in some rows only: once, few, many, or a class for an expanded clone.

V gene	J gene	clone size	D gene	CDR3 protein	CDR3 DNA
TRBV7-9	TRBJ2-7	.	TRBD1	CASSLGRDSTYEQYF	TGTGCCAGCAGCTTAGGACGGGACAGTACCTACGAGCAGTACTTC
TRBV6-2/TRBV6-3	TRBJ2-7	.	TRBD1	CASRHQGASSYEQYF	TGTGCCAGCAGGCATCAGGGGGCCAGCTCCTACGAGCAGTACTTC
TRBV25-1	TRBJ2-7	.	.	CASNYRVGEQYF	TGTGCCAGCAACTACCGCGTGGGCGAGCAGTACTTC
TRBV27	TRBJ1-5	many	.	CASSSGRNQPQHF	TGTGCCAGCAGTTCCGGGCGGAATCAGCCCCAGCATTTT
TRBV10-2	TRBJ2-7	.	TRBD1	CATRTGGLREQYF	TGCGCCACCCGGACAGGGGGCTTGAGGGAGCAGTACTTC
TRBV6-1	TRBJ2-1	few	.	CASSHGGTYNEQFF	TGTGCCAGCAGCCATGGGGGTACCTACAATGAGCAGTTCTTC
TRBV28	TRBJ2-7	many	.	CASSPTPIEQYF	TGTGCCAGCAGTCCGACTCCTATAGAGCAGTACTTC
TRBV3-1	TRBJ2-3	many	TRBD2	CASSQVASGTDTQYF	TGTGCCAGCAGCCAAGTTGCTAGCGGGACAGATACGCAGTATTTT
TRBV18	TRBJ2-2	many	.	CASSRERTGELFF	TGTGCCAGCTCGCGCGAACGCACCGGGGAGCTGTTTTTT
TRBV10-3	TRBJ1-1	.	.	CAIEQTAETEAFF	TGTGCCATCGAACAGACAGCCGAAACTGAAGCTTTCTTT
TRBV20-1	TRBJ2-7	.	.	CSSGAGPYEQYF	TGCAGCTCCGGGGCAGGGCCCTACGAGCAGTACTTC